The 26 T cell receptor beta chains presented below share a single source sample, sequenced in a study of CXCR3-negative and CXCR3-positive naive CD8 T cells. cDNA libraries for TRB were generated by 5' RACE incorporating UMI labels. TCRdb reworked the 5' RACE reads into one entry per CDR3 protein, no DNA. The specimen's table records 35,000 to 55,000 distinct CDR3 sequences. Sequenced material: naive CXCR3- CD8+ T cells from blood. As to subset: CD45RO-CCR7+CD27+CD95- naive CD8+ T cells lacking CXCR3 (TNR3-). These receptor sequences come from a human donor in good health. Some clones in this sample may be carry-over from other donors' samples.

This sequence joins TRBV28 and TRBJ2-5; TCRdb calls TRBD2, which cannot be checked without DNA. Germline V CDR1 and CDR2: MDHEN, SYDVKM. CDR3 length equals 15 residues. CDR3 sequence: CASSRLAEYQETQYF.

V gene TRBV5-1 combines with J gene TRBJ2-1; as DNA is missing, the TRBD1 call by TCRdb cannot be tested. From germline, CDR1 is SGHRS and CDR2 YFSETQ. The CDR3 has 14 amino acids. The CDR3 is CASSLGGDYNEQFF.

The chain joins TRBV7-9 to TRBJ2-3; as DNA is missing, the TRBD1 call by TCRdb cannot be tested. The CDR3 extends over 21 amino acids. Germline V gene sequence: CDR1 SEHNR, CDR2 FQNEAQ (reference sequence). The CDR3 is CASSLEGGVQRGTEKTDTQYF.

The chain has TRBV28 and TRBJ2-3. Germline V gene sequence: CDR1 MDHEN, CDR2 SYDVKM. This CDR3 has 16 residues. Here the CDR3 reads CASSPFFDSSTDTQYF.

This clonotype registers medium-sized by frequency. The V gene is TRBV7-2, the J gene TRBJ2-1. The CDR3 consists of 14 residues. Germline V gene data show CDR1 as SGHTA and CDR2 as FQGNSA. The CDR3 protein is CASSLTSPYNEQFF.

The rearrangement joins TRBV29-1 to TRBJ2-7. The CDR3 sequence is 14 residues long. CDR1 and CDR2 (germline): SQVTM, ANQGSEA. The chain's CDR3 is CSVDIAEGSYEQYF.

V is TRBV5-1 and J is TRBJ2-7. In germline, CDR1 is SGHRS, CDR2 YFSETQ. The CDR3 extends over 14 amino acids. This CDR3 is CASSLDSETYEQYF.

The chain carries TRBV14 and TRBJ2-7; TCRdb indicates TRBD1, and absent DNA this call remains unverified. CDR1 and CDR2 from the germline V gene are SGHDN and FVKESK. The CDR3 loop spans 15 amino acids. The CDR3 spells CASSYGQGSSYEQYF.

V gene TRBV21-1 combines with J gene TRBJ1-3; TCRdb selects TRBD1, and the lack of DNA leaves this call unchecked. TRBV21-1 is marked as a pseudogene. There are 19 residues in the CDR3. The CDR3 sequence: CASSKEGLNSGTAANTIYF.

The V and J genes are TRBV5-5 and TRBJ2-1; TCRdb selects TRBD2, and the lack of DNA leaves this call unchecked. CDR1 SGHKS and CDR2 YYEKEE come from the germline V gene (reference sequence). The CDR3 is 15 residues long. CDR3 sequence reads: CASSLTPEGHNEQFF.

The chain joins TRBV12-3 or TRBV12-4 to TRBJ2-2; TCRdb indicates TRBD2, and absent DNA this call remains unverified. This CDR3 spans 16 amino acids. The CDR3 here is CASSLVIAGAAGELFF.

The rearrangement links TRBV29-1 to TRBJ2-7; TCRdb's D call of TRBD2 is untestable without DNA. This CDR3 spans 13 amino acids. Germline loops: CDR1 SQVTM, CDR2 ANQGSEA. This CDR3 reads CSAGDSLANEQYF.

The V call is TRBV6-5, the J call TRBJ1-4; TCRdb names TRBD1, which stays unverified in the absence of DNA. Germline V CDR1 and CDR2: MNHEY, SVGAGI. The CDR3 contains 14 residues. The CDR3 sequence: CASSYGRGQEKLFF.

CDR3 amino acids: CSVVGSEGIQYF. The rearrangement links TRBV29-1 to TRBJ2-4. Germline V lookup: CDR1 SQVTM, CDR2 ANQGSEA. This CDR3 is built from 12 residues. The variable domain in full, with the rest retrieved from reference TRBV29-1 and TRBJ2-4, is SAVISQKPSRDICQRGTSLTIQCQVDSQVTMMFWYRQQPGQSLTLIATANQGSEATYESGFVIDKFPISRPNLTFSTLTVSNMSPEDSSIYLCSVVGSEGIQYFGAGTRLSVL.

The chain joins TRBV20-1 to TRBJ2-3; the D gene TCRdb calls, TRBD1, cannot be checked with no DNA. The germline V gene encodes CDR1 DFQATT and CDR2 SNEGSKA (reference sequence). The CDR3 contains 19 residues. The CDR3 is CSARDLPPTGTGGTDTQYF.

This clonotype shows up as medium-sized (0.01 to 0.1%) by frequency. The J gene is TRBJ2-3, the V gene TRBV3-1. The CDR3 sequence is 16 residues long. The V gene's germline CDR1 is LGHDT and CDR2 YNNKEL (reference sequence). Here the CDR3 reads CASSPARLASTDTQYF.

The chain links TRBV20-1 to TRBJ2-1; as DNA is missing, the TRBD2 call by TCRdb cannot be tested. Germline assignment: CDR1 DFQATT and CDR2 SNEGSKA (reference sequence). The CDR3 extends over 15 amino acids. The CDR3 sequence: CSADYLESSYNEQFF.

The V and J genes are TRBV29-1 and TRBJ1-3; lacking DNA, the TRBD1 call made by TCRdb goes unchecked. CDR1 SQVTM and CDR2 ANQGSEA come from the germline V gene. The CDR3 consists of 13 residues. The chain's CDR3 is CSVTGSTGNTIYF.

The J gene is TRBJ2-3, the V gene TRBV7-7; TCRdb's assignment of TRBD2 cannot be checked, as there is no DNA. CDR3 size: 15 residues. The germline V gene has CDR1 SSHAT and CDR2 FNYEAQ (reference sequence). This chain's CDR3 is CASSPGPGLTDTQYF.

The chain combines TRBV4-1 with TRBJ1-1. From germline, CDR1 is MGHRA and CDR2 YSYEKL. The CDR3 totals 15 residues. Here the CDR3 reads CASSPHIEGNTGAFF.

This chain joins TRBV4-3 and TRBJ2-3; TCRdb gives TRBD2 as the D gene, but with no DNA this cannot be confirmed. The germline V gene has CDR1 LGHNA and CDR2 YSLEER. This CDR3 spans 16 amino acids. CDR3 sequence: CASSQALATSTDTQYF.

The genes are TRBV6-6 and TRBJ1-5. This CDR3 is 13 amino acids long. Looked up from germline, CDR1 is MNHNY and CDR2 is SVGAGI (reference sequence). CDR3 in amino acids: CASSYLENQPQHF.

The gene calls are TRBV4-3 and TRBJ1-2; the TCRdb D gene call, TRBD1, has no DNA to confirm it. The CDR3 is 15 residues long. Germline V lookup: CDR1 LGHNA, CDR2 YSLEER. The CDR3 sequence is CASSQETGEGYGYTF.

This chain joins TRBV29-1 and TRBJ2-1. Germline V gene sequence: CDR1 SQVTM, CDR2 ANQGSEA. The CDR3 covers 17 residues. The CDR3 sequence: CSVELWDGGGSYNEQFF.

The V call is TRBV6-5, the J call TRBJ2-7; TCRdb's D call of TRBD2 is untestable without DNA. The length of the CDR3 is 11 residues. Per germline, CDR1 MNHEY and CDR2 SVGAGI. CDR3 residues: CASRDLFEQYF.

This sequence joins TRBV7-6 and TRBJ1-5. CDR1 and CDR2 from the germline V gene are SGHVS and FNYEAQ. The CDR3 runs 16 residues. The CDR3 protein is CASSLELGESNQPQHF.